In its sample, the clone carrying this T cell receptor (beta chain) was seen a few times. Its antigen remains unknown. The entry originates in a study of vaccination effects on CD4 cells after COVID-19. Study-wide context: ViraFEST assay sequencing came after antigen-specific CD4+ T cells were expanded with viral peptide pools. Wells containing a few million PBMC each were cultured with 9 to 10 IU/ml IL-2 and approximately 10 ug/ml peptides.

On day 10 of culture, CD4+ T cells were separated out. Either the mRNA-1273 or the BNT162b2 vaccine was given to participants as two doses. The CDR3 has 15 residues. The germline CDR1 and CDR2 sequences are SSHAT and FNYEAQ (reference sequence). V shed 5 bases and J 7 bases; nucleotides not matched to a gene: 4. Repertoires were generated with immunoSEQ multiplex PCR, while TCRdb's copy carries only in-frame clones and drops some. The sample has about 40,000 clones; approximately 70% are singletons. Findings of the study overall: Early post-infection timepoints were missing from the study, which also had few convalescent patients.

The rearrangement uses TRBV7-7 and TRBJ2-5; 16 bases fit TRBD2. The sequencing here drew on CD4+ T cells from PBMCs cultured without peptide, taken after COVID-19 vaccination. The TCR comes from a human donor who received a COVID-19 vaccine. CDR3 sequence (DNA): TGTGCCAGCAGCACCGGGACTAGCGGGGGGGGGACCCAGTACTTC. Translation: CASSTGTSGGGTQYF.